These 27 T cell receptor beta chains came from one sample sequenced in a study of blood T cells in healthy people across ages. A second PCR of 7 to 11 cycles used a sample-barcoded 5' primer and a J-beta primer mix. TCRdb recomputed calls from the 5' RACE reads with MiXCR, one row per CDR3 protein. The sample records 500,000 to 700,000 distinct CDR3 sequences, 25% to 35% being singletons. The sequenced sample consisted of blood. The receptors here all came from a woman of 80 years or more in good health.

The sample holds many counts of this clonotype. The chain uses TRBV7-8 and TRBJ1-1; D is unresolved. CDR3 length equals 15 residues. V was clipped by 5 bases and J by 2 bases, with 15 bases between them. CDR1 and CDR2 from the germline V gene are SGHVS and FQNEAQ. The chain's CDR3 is CASSPPGGLNTEAFF. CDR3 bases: TGTGCCAGCAGCCCCCCGGGAGGGCTCAACACTGAAGCTTTCTTT.

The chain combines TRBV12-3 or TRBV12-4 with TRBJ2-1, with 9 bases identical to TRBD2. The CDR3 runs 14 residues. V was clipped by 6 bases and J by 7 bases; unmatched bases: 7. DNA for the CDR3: TGTGCCAGCAGCTTGGAGCTAGCGGGAAATGAGCAGTTCTTC. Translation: CASSLELAGNEQFF.

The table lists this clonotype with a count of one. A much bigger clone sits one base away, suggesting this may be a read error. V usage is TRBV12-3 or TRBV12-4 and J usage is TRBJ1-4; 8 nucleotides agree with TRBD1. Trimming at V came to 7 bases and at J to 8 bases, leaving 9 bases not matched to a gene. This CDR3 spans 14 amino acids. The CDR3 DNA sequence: TGTGCCAGCACCGAGACAGGGGAAGGAGAAAAACTGTTTTTT. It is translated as CASTETGEGEKLFF.

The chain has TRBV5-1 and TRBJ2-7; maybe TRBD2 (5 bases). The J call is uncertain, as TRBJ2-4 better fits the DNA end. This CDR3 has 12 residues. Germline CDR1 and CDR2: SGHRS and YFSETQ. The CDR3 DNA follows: TGCGCCAGCAGCCGGGATCTTAACATTCAGTACTTC. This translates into CASSRDLNIQYF.

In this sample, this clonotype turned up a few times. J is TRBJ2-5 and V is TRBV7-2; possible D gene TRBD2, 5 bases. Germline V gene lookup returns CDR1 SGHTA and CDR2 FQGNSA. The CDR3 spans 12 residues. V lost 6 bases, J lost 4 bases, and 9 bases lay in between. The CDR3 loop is CASSFGRETQYF. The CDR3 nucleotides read TGTGCCAGCAGTTTTGGGAGAGAGACCCAGTACTTC.

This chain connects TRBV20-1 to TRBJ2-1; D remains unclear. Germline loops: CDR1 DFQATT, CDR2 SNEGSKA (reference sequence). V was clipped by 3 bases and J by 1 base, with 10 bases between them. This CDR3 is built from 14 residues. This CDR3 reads CSARGLSSYNEQFF. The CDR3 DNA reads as TGCAGTGCTAGGGGCCTATCTTCCTACAATGAGCAGTTCTTC.

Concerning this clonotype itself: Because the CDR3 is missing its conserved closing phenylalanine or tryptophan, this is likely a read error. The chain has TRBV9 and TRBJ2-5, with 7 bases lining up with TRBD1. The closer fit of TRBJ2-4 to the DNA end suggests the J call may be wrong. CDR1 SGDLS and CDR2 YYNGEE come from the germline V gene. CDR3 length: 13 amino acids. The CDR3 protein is CASSVSGGNIQYC. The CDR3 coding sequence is TGTGCCAGCAGCGTGTCAGGGGGAAACATTCAGTACTGC.

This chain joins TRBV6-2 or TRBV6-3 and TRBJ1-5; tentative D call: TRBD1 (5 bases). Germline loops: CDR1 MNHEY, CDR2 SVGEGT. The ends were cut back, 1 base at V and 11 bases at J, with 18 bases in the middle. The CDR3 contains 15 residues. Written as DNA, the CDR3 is TGTGCCAGCAGTTACTGGGACGTCCGGACACAGACCCAGCATTTT. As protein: CASSYWDVRTQTQHF.

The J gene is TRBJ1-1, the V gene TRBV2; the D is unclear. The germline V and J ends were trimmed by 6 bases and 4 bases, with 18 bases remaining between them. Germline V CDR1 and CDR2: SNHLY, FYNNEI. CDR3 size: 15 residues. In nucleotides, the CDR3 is TGTGCCAGCAGCAAAGACCCGATCACCGGCACTGAAGCTTTCTTT. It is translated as CASSKDPITGTEAFF.

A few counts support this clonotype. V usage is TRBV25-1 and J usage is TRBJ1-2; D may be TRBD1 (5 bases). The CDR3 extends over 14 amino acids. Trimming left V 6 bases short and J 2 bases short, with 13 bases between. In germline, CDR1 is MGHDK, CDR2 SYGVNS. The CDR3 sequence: CASSPPWGNYGYTF. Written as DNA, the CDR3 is TGTGCCAGCAGCCCACCGTGGGGGAACTATGGCTACACCTTC.

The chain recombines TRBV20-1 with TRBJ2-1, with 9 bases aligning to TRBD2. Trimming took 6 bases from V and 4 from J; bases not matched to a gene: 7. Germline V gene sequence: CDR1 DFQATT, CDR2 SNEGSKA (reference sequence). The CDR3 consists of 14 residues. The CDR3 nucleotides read TGCAGTGCGCTGGAGACTAGCGGATACAATGAGCAGTTCTTC. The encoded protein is CSALETSGYNEQFF.

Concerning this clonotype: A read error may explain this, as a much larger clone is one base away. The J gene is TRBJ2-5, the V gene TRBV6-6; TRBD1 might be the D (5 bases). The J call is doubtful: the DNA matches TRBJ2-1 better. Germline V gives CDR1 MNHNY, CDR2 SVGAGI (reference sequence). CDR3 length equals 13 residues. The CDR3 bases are TGTGCCAGCAGACCCCGCGAGACAGAGACCCAGTTCTTC. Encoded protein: CASRPRETETQFF.

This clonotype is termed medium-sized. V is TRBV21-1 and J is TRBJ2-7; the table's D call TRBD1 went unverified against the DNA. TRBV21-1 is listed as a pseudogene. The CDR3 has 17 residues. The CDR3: CASSKPPTGPPFYEQYF. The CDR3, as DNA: TGTGCCAGCAGCAAACCCCCGACAGGGCCTCCTTTCTACGAGCAGTACTTC.

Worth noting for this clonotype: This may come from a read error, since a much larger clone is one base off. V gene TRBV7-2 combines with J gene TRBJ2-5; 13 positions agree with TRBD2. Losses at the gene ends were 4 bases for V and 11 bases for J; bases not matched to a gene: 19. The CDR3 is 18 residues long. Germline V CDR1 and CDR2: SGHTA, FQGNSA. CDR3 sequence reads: CASSSRVGLAGRYNEQYF. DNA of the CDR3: TGTGCCAGCAGCTCGAGGGTGGGACTAGCGGGGAGATACAATGAGCAGTACTTC.

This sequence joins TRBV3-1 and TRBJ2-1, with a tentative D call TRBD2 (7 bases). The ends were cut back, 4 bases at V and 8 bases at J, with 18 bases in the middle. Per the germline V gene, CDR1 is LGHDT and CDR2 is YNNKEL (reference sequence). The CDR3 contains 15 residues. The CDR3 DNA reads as TGTGCCAGCAGCCCCTGGGGGGGGGGCATCGATGAGCAGTTCTTC. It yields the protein CASSPWGGGIDEQFF.

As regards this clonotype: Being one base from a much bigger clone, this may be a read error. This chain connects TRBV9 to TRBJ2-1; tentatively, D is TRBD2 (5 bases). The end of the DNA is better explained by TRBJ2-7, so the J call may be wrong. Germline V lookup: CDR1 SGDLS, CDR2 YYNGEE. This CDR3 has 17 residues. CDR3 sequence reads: CASSSLLADRSYNEQYF. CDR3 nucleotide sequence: TGTGCCAGCAGCTCCCTCCTAGCAGACCGCTCCTACAATGAGCAGTACTTC.

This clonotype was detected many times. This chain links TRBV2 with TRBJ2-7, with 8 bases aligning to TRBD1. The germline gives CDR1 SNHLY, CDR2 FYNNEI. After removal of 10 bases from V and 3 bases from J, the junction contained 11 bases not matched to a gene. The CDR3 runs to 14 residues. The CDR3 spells CATKDREFYYEQYF. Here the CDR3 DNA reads TGTGCCACCAAGGACAGGGAATTCTACTACGAGCAGTACTTC.

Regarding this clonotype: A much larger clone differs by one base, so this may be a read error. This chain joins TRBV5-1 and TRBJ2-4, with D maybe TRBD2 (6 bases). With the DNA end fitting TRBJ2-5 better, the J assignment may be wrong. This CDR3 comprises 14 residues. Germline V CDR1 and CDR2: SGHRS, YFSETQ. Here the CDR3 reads CAGGIGGPEETQYF. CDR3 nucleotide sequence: TGCGCCGGCGGAATTGGAGGGCCAGAAGAGACCCAGTACTTC.

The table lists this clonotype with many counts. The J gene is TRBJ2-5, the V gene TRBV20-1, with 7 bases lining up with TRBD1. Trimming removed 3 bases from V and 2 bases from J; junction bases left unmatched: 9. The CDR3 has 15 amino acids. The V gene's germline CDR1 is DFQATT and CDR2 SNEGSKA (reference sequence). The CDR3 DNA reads TGCAGTGCTAGGGGCAGGGGGTACCATCAAGAGACCCAGTACTTC. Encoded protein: CSARGRGYHQETQYF.

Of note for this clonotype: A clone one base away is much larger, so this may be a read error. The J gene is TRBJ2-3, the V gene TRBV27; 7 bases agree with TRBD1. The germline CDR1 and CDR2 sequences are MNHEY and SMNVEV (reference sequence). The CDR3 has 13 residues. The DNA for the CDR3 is TGTGCCGGCAGTGGGCAGGGGGTGGATACGCAGTATTTT. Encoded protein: CAGSGQGVDTQYF.

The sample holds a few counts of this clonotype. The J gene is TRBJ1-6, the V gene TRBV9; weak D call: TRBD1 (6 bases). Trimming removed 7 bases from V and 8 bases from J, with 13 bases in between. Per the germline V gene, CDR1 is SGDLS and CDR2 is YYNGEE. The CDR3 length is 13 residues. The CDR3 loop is CASGEGVDSPLHF. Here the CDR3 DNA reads TGTGCCAGCGGGGAGGGGGTGGATTCACCCCTCCACTTT.

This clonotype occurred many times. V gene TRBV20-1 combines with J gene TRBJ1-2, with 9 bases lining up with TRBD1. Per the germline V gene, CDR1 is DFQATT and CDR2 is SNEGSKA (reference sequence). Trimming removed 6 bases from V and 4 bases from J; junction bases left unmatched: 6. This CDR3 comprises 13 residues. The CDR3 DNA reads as TGCAGTGCCCGGACAGGGGTTACCTATGGCTACACCTTC. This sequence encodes CSARTGVTYGYTF.

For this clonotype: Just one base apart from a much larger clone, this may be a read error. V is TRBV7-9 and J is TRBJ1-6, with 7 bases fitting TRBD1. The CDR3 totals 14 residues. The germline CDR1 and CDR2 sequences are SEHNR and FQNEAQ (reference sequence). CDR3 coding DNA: TGTGCCAGCGGACGGGGACAGTATAATTCACCCCCCCACTTT. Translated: CASGRGQYNSPPHF.

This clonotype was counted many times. The CDR3 sequence is CASIKIGEREQFF. As DNA, the CDR3 is TGTGCCAGCATCAAGATCGGGGAGAGGGAGCAGTTCTTC. The chain joins TRBV6-6 to TRBJ2-1, with D maybe TRBD2 (5 bases). The CDR3 is 13 amino acids. V was shortened by 7 bases and J by 10 bases, with 17 bases between the two germline ends. Germline CDR1 is MNHNY and CDR2 is SVGAGI (reference sequence).

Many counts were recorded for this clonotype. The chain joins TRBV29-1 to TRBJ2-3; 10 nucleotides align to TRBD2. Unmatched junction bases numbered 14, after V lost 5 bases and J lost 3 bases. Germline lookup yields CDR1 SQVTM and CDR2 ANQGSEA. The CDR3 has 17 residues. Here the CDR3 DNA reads TGCAGCGTTCACTTATCGTCACTAGCGGGGAAGACAGATACGCAGTATTTT. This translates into CSVHLSSLAGKTDTQYF.

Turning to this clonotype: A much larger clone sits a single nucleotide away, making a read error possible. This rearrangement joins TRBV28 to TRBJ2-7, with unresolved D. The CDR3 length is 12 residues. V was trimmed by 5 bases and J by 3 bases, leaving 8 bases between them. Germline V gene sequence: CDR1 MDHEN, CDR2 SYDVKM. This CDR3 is CASSVFLYEQYF. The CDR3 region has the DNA TGTGCCAGCAGTGTCTTCCTCTACGAGCAGTACTTC. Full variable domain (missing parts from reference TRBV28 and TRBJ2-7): DVKVTQSSRYLVKRTGEKVFLECVQDMDHENMFWYRQDPGLGLRLIYFSYDVKMKEKGDIPEGYSVSREKKERFSLILESASTNQTSMYLCASSVFLYEQYFGPGTRLTVT.

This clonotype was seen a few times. The CDR3 loop is CASSPSWGSYQPQHF. DNA of the CDR3: TGTGCCAGCAGTCCTTCGTGGGGGTCCTATCAGCCCCAGCATTTT. The chain has TRBV6-1 and TRBJ1-5; D possibly corresponds to TRBD1 (5 bases). Trimming took 5 bases from V and 5 from J, leaving 16 bases between them. The germline CDR1 and CDR2 sequences are MNHNS and SASEGT. This CDR3 is built from 15 residues.